Listed here are 28 T cell receptor beta chains from one sample, sequenced in a study of cytomegalovirus exposure and HLA in healthy donors. Vbeta (60) and Jbeta (13) primers were used in the PCR. Clones were sequenced by immunoSEQ multiplex PCR, and TCRdb holds only the in-frame ones, with some missing. The sample lists 96,000 or so clones; 65% to 75% were seen once. Sequencing was carried out using PBMCs. Every receptor here comes from a female donor in good health and CMV-seropositive.

The rearrangement uses TRBV28 and TRBJ1-1; D not resolved. Deletions cut 10 bases from V and 1 base from J, with 7 bases between. Germline CDR1 reads MDHEN; CDR2 reads SYDVKM. The CDR3 contains 11 residues. CDR3 DNA: TGTGCCACCAACGGGAACACTGAAGCTTTCTTT. It specifies CATNGNTEAFF.

The rearrangement links TRBV28 to TRBJ2-1; D remains unclear. Germline V gene lookup returns CDR1 MDHEN and CDR2 SYDVKM. V lost 4 bases to trimming and J lost 8 bases, with 3 bases between them. The CDR3 has 10 amino acids. Here the CDR3 reads CASSSHEQFF. As DNA, the CDR3 is TGTGCCAGCAGTTCTCATGAGCAGTTCTTC.

This chain connects TRBV28 to TRBJ2-5, with 7 bases that match TRBD2. The CDR3 runs to 14 residues. In germline, CDR1 is MDHEN, CDR2 SYDVKM. V shed 3 bases and J 9 bases; nucleotides not matched to a gene: 10. CDR3 DNA: TGTGCCAGCAGTTTTAATGGAGCGGGGAGGGCCCAGTACTTC. Amino acid sequence: CASSFNGAGRAQYF.

The chain has TRBV5-6 and TRBJ2-7, with TRBD1 identical over 9 bases. Germline-derived CDR1 and CDR2 are SGHDT and YYEEEE. With 3 bases clipped from V and 4 bases from J, the junction kept 5 bases outside the gene matches. The CDR3 is 14 amino acids. The DNA of the CDR3 is TGTGCCAGCAGCTCCACCGGGACAGGGTACGAGCAGTACTTC. It is translated as CASSSTGTGYEQYF.

The chain carries TRBV5-1 and TRBJ2-7, with D possibly being TRBD2 (5 bases). Germline V CDR1 and CDR2: SGHRS, YFSETQ. The CDR3 is 13 amino acids. With 2 bases removed from V and 6 bases from J, the gap between germline ends came to 12 bases. CDR3 nucleotides: TGCGCCAGCAGCTTCGGGGAAGAGAGCGAGCAGTACTTC. This gives the protein CASSFGEESEQYF.

This chain joins TRBV9 and TRBJ2-7; 7 bases match TRBD1. The germline V gene encodes CDR1 SGDLS and CDR2 YYNGEE. This CDR3 spans 15 amino acids. V gave up 0 bases and J gave up 2 bases; unmatched junction bases: 5. The CDR3 loop reads CASSVDDREPYEQYF. The CDR3 nucleotides read TGTGCCAGCAGCGTAGATGACAGGGAGCCCTACGAGCAGTACTTC.

J is TRBJ2-6 and V is TRBV10-3; 7 positions match TRBD2. V shed 6 bases and J 1 base; nucleotides not matched to a gene: 21. This CDR3 has 21 amino acids. Germline-derived CDR1 and CDR2 are ENHRY and SYGVKD. CDR3 protein: CAIRSMGITSVSESGANVLTF. CDR3 bases: TGTGCCATCAGGTCGATGGGCATAACTAGCGTTTCCGAATCTGGGGCCAACGTCCTGACTTTC.

The sample holds many counts of this clone. J is TRBJ1-1 and V is TRBV10-3, with D perhaps TRBD1 (5 bases). Germline V CDR1 and CDR2: ENHRY, SYGVKD. The germline V and J ends were trimmed by 5 bases and 5 bases, with 12 bases remaining between them. The CDR3 is 13 residues long. The CDR3 DNA is TGTGCCATCAGTTCCGAGCGGGGGACTGAAGCTTTCTTT. Translating gives CAISSERGTEAFF.

The chain has TRBV9 and TRBJ2-7; 7 bases are shared with TRBD1. The CDR3 extends over 14 amino acids. With V trimmed by 2 bases and J by 2 bases, 4 bases remained unmatched. Germline V gives CDR1 SGDLS, CDR2 YYNGEE. CDR3: CASSVGDSPYEQYF. CDR3 nucleotides: TGTGCCAGCAGCGTCGGGGACAGTCCCTACGAGCAGTACTTC.

The J gene is TRBJ2-3, the V gene TRBV13; 11 nucleotides line up with TRBD2. Germline V gene sequence: CDR1 PRHDT, CDR2 FYEKMQ (reference sequence). This CDR3 contains 16 residues. The V and J ends lost 3 bases and 4 bases, in that order; junction bases with no gene match: 6. The CDR3, as DNA: TGTGCCAGCAGCTTCTACACTAGCGGGGGAGCAGATACGCAGTATTTT. It translates to CASSFYTSGGADTQYF.

This chain joins TRBV6-5 and TRBJ2-1; possibly TRBD2 for D (6 bases). Germline CDR1 and CDR2: MNHEY and SVGAGI. The CDR3 contains 13 residues. V was pared by 6 bases and J by 3 bases, with 9 bases between. CDR3 amino acids: CASSSRDYNEQFF. CDR3 DNA: TGTGCCAGCAGCTCGCGGGACTACAATGAGCAGTTCTTC.

This clone was seen just once. The CDR3 here is CAWSFGGRNEKLFF. CDR3 coding DNA: TGTGCCTGGAGTTTTGGCGGCCGTAATGAAAAACTGTTTTTT. The rearrangement links TRBV30 to TRBJ1-4; D is undetermined. The CDR3 has 14 residues. The V gene lost 2 bases and the J gene lost 4 bases, with 11 bases spanning the gap. CDR1 is GTSNPN, CDR2 SVGIG, per germline (reference sequence).

The chain carries TRBV4-1 and TRBJ2-5; 12 positions agree with TRBD2. CDR3 length: 15 amino acids. J gave up 2 bases and V 3 bases, and 1 base lay outside the gene matches. The germline V gene encodes CDR1 MGHRA and CDR2 YSYEKL. This chain's CDR3 is CASSHLAGGQETQYF. The DNA for the CDR3 is TGCGCCAGCAGCCATCTAGCGGGAGGGCAAGAGACCCAGTACTTC.

The genes are TRBV6-5 and TRBJ2-5, with D possibly matching TRBD1 (5 bases). The germline CDR1 and CDR2 sequences are MNHEY and SVGAGI. The CDR3 loop spans 13 amino acids. V was pared by 6 bases and J by 3 bases, with 11 bases between. In DNA, the CDR3 is TGTGCCAGCAGCAGGGTAGATAAAGAGACCCAGTACTTC. Translation: CASSRVDKETQYF.

This clone was recorded once. Germline is not matched at one junction end, which may reflect a read error. The chain links TRBV4-1 to TRBJ2-1; maybe TRBD1 (5 bases). The V gene's germline CDR1 is MGHRA and CDR2 YSYEKL. CDR3 length: 12 residues. The DNA of the CDR3 is TGCGCCAGCAGCCAAGATCGGTTCGCAGGGCTCTTC. Protein product: CASSQDRFAGLF.

This rearrangement joins TRBV7-9 to TRBJ1-2; 9 bases align to TRBD1. Germline trimming cut 6 bases from V and 8 bases from J; bases unmatched to any gene: 10. Germline loops: CDR1 SEHNR, CDR2 FQNEAQ (reference sequence). The CDR3 length is 14 residues. CDR3 sequence: CASSFPGQGQGYTF. CDR3 DNA sequence: TGTGCCAGCAGTTTCCCGGGACAGGGTCAGGGCTACACCTTC.

The chain employs TRBV10-2 and TRBJ2-2; a possible D gene is TRBD2 (5 bases). Deletions cut 3 bases from V and 6 bases from J, with 5 bases between. This CDR3 has 12 amino acids. Germline lookup yields CDR1 WSHSY and CDR2 SAAADI. The CDR3 nucleotides read TGCGCCAGCAGTGAACTAGCCGGGGAGCTGTTTTTT. Amino acid sequence: CASSELAGELFF.

This clone has only a few counts. The chain couples TRBV25-1 to TRBJ1-2, with 7 bases matching TRBD1. Germline V gives CDR1 MGHDK, CDR2 SYGVNS. This CDR3 has 15 amino acids. The ends lost 1 base at V and 4 bases at J; junction bases unmatched: 6. The CDR3 region has the DNA TGTGCCAGCAGTGAATCCGGGACAGAACTCTATGGCTACACCTTC. This gives the protein CASSESGTELYGYTF.

The chain is built from TRBV18 and TRBJ2-3; TRBD1 matches 7 bases. The V gene end was trimmed by 5 bases and the J gene end by 0 bases; junction bases not matched to a gene: 5. In germline, CDR1 is KGHSH, CDR2 LQKENI. The CDR3 has 15 residues. CDR3 in DNA: TGTGCCAGCTCAACCGAGGACAGGAGCACAGATACGCAGTATTTT. Its protein product is CASSTEDRSTDTQYF.

This sequence joins TRBV4-2 and TRBJ1-6, with TRBD1 identical over 8 bases. Trimming took 3 bases from V and 9 from J; bases not matched to a gene: 10. The CDR3 sequence is 16 residues long. Germline V gene data show CDR1 as LGHNA and CDR2 as YNFKEQ. The DNA for the CDR3 is TGTGCCAGCAGCCATACCGGGGACAGGTTTTCTTCACCCCTCCACTTT. Translation: CASSHTGDRFSSPLHF.

The rearrangement joins TRBV29-1 to TRBJ2-1; 7 bases agree with TRBD2. CDR1 is SQVTM and CDR2 is ANQGSEA in the germline V gene. The CDR3 runs to 14 residues. After removal of 6 bases from V and 2 bases from J, the junction contained 7 bases not matched to a gene. CDR3 residues: CSVQRGQTYNEQFF. The CDR3 DNA sequence: TGCAGCGTGCAGCGGGGCCAGACCTACAATGAGCAGTTCTTC.

The chain uses TRBV7-3 and TRBJ2-5; the D gene is possibly TRBD1 (6 bases). Trimming took 2 bases from V and 5 from J, leaving 9 bases between them. From germline, CDR1 is SGHTA and CDR2 FQGTGA. The CDR3 contains 13 residues. CDR3 sequence (DNA): TGTGCCAGCAGCTTAGACAGGTTGGAGACCCAGTACTTC. Its protein is CASSLDRLETQYF.

V and J are TRBV19 and TRBJ1-1, with D unclear. V shed 1 base and J shed 7 bases, with 13 bases lying between them. The CDR3 runs 14 residues. Germline V gene sequence: CDR1 LNHDA, CDR2 SQIVND (reference sequence). CDR3 region: CASSIGMEQSEAFF. CDR3 coding DNA: TGTGCCAGTAGTATAGGAATGGAACAGAGTGAAGCTTTCTTT.

A single count supports this clone. The chain couples TRBV19 to TRBJ1-6; 10 bases are shared with TRBD1. The germline V gene encodes CDR1 LNHDA and CDR2 SQIVND (reference sequence). CDR3 length: 19 residues. J lost 0 bases, V lost 7 bases, and 12 bases had no gene match. CDR3 protein: CASTKDRGQYSSYNSPLHF. For the CDR3, the DNA is TGTGCCAGTACCAAAGACAGGGGGCAATACAGCTCCTATAATTCACCCCTCCACTTT.

CDR3 nucleotide sequence: TGTGCCAGCACAGGGTCGGTTAACACAGATACGCAGTATTTT. As protein: CASTGSVNTDTQYF. V gene TRBV2 combines with J gene TRBJ2-3, with TRBD1 as a possible D gene (5 bases). In germline, CDR1 is SNHLY, CDR2 FYNNEI. The CDR3 contains 14 residues. The ends were cut back, 7 bases at V and 2 bases at J, with 13 bases in the middle.

The chain links TRBV15 to TRBJ1-1; 9 positions match TRBD1. This CDR3 contains 15 residues. CDR1 LNHNV and CDR2 YYDKDF come from the germline V gene (reference sequence). After removal of 7 bases from V and 1 base from J, the junction contained 7 bases not matched to a gene. CDR3 bases: TGTGCCACCAAGTGGGACAGGGTGGCGAACACTGAAGCTTTCTTT. Its protein is CATKWDRVANTEAFF.

The chain joins TRBV29-1 to TRBJ2-7; 9 nucleotides agree with TRBD2. This CDR3 spans 12 amino acids. From germline, CDR1 is SQVTM and CDR2 ANQGSEA. Germline trimming cut 4 bases from V and 6 bases from J; bases unmatched to any gene: 4. The chain's CDR3 is CSVVAGASEQYF. The CDR3 DNA sequence: TGCAGCGTTGTAGCGGGGGCCTCCGAGCAGTACTTC.

In its sample, this clone was seen once. The rearrangement joins TRBV7-2 to TRBJ2-7; 8 nucleotides match TRBD1. V was pared by 0 bases and J by 5 bases, with 3 bases of the junction left unmatched. The germline V gene has CDR1 SGHTA and CDR2 FQGNSA. There are 14 residues in the CDR3. CDR3 sequence (DNA): TGTGCCAGCAGCTTAGCCAACAGGGGGAACGAGCAGTACTTC. Encoded protein: CASSLANRGNEQYF.